A selection of T cell receptor beta chains follows, all from one sample in a study of shared clonotypes between healthy human individuals. Profiling relied on immunoSEQ multiplex PCR, and the TCRdb table lists in-frame clones only, not all of them. The data show more than 2 million clones, about 93% seen once. Sequencing used naive CD8+ T cells from PBMCs. These receptors were taken from a man aged 18 to 35 in good health. Some clones in this sample may be carry-over from other donors' samples. CDR3s include the opening cysteine and the closing phenylalanine or tryptophan. D genes are given only for firm matches. Not every row has a clone size; where given, it reads once, few, many or a size class.

D gene	clone size	V gene	J gene	CDR3 protein	CDR3 DNA
TRBD2	once	TRBV7-6	TRBJ2-1	CASSAAGARGNEQFF	TGTGCCAGCAGTGCAGCGGGAGCCCGTGGGAATGAGCAGTTCTTC
TRBD2	.	TRBV27	TRBJ2-2	CASSLETSGTGELFF	TGTGCCAGCAGTTTAGAGACTAGCGGCACCGGGGAGCTGTTTTTT
.	.	TRBV2	TRBJ2-7	CASSEALRQPNSYEQYF	TGTGCCAGCAGTGAAGCGCTTCGCCAGCCGAACTCCTACGAGCAGTACTTC
.	once	TRBV27	TRBJ2-5	CASSPQVGETQYF	TGTGCCAGCAGTCCCCAGGTTGGGGAGACCCAGTACTTC
.	once	TRBV28	TRBJ2-1	CASSLWVTGSHEQFF	TGTGCCAGCAGTTTATGGGTAACGGGATCCCATGAGCAGTTCTTC
.	.	TRBV5-1	TRBJ1-1	CASSPRGEVAFF	TGCGCCAGCAGCCCAAGAGGGGAAGTAGCTTTCTTT
.	once	TRBV4-1	TRBJ2-7	CASSQVLRAEQYF	TGCGCCAGCAGCCAAGTCTTGAGGGCCGAGCAGTACTTC
.	.	TRBV27	TRBJ2-3	CASSLLGPRHPDTQYF	TGTGCCAGCAGTTTATTGGGGCCTCGGCACCCAGATACGCAGTATTTT
TRBD1	.	TRBV4-1	TRBJ2-7	CASSHTGQGGPYEQYF	TGCGCCAGCAGCCATACAGGACAGGGGGGACCCTACGAGCAGTACTTC
TRBD2	.	TRBV2	TRBJ2-3	CASSDGGLAGVDTQYF	TGTGCCAGCAGTGACGGCGGACTAGCGGGAGTAGATACGCAGTATTTT
.	.	TRBV4-1	TRBJ2-7	CASSQGTLSSYEQYF	TGCGCCAGCAGCCAAGGGACCCTAAGCTCCTACGAGCAGTACTTC
.	.	TRBV10-2	TRBJ1-5	CASSEGSQPQHF	TGCGCCAGCAGTGAGGGGTCTCAGCCCCAGCATTTT
TRBD2	.	TRBV6-1	TRBJ2-7	CASSFSGGSYEQYF	TGTGCCAGTTCCTTTAGCGGGGGGTCCTACGAGCAGTACTTC
.	.	TRBV27	TRBJ1-6	CASSAPYSGGDSPLHF	TGTGCCAGCAGTGCTCCCTACTCTGGGGGAGATTCACCCCTCCACTTT
.	.	TRBV6-6	TRBJ2-7	CASVERGSYEQYF	TGTGCCAGCGTTGAGCGAGGCTCCTACGAGCAGTACTTC
TRBD2	.	TRBV27	TRBJ2-7	CASNKGAGGPAEQYF	TGTGCCAGCAATAAAGGGGCGGGAGGGCCTGCCGAGCAGTACTTC
.	.	TRBV27	TRBJ2-2	CASSLGRQADTGELFF	TGTGCCAGCAGTTTGGGGAGGCAGGCCGACACCGGGGAGCTGTTTTTT
TRBD1	.	TRBV27	TRBJ2-7	CASSFHGQGYEQYF	TGTGCCAGCAGTTTCCACGGACAGGGCTACGAGCAGTACTTC
.	.	TRBV28	TRBJ2-7	CASTPRGTSYEQYF	TGTGCCAGCACCCCCCGGGGGACCTCCTACGAGCAGTACTTC
.	few	TRBV2	TRBJ2-7	CASSEEGQAYEQYF	TGTGCCAGCAGTGAAGAAGGACAAGCCTACGAGCAGTACTTC
TRBD1	once	TRBV27	TRBJ2-1	CASGRDRGYNEQFF	TGTGCCAGCGGCCGGGACAGGGGCTACAATGAGCAGTTCTTC
.	.	TRBV13	TRBJ2-1	CASSLVRGHEQFF	TGTGCCAGCAGCTTAGTTAGGGGTCATGAGCAGTTCTTC
TRBD2	.	TRBV7-8	TRBJ2-1	CASSPLAGPYNEQFF	TGTGCCAGCAGCCCACTAGCGGGGCCGTACAATGAGCAGTTCTTC
.	few	TRBV27	TRBJ2-7	CASSYDISYEQYF	TGTGCCAGCAGTTATGACATCTCCTACGAGCAGTACTTC
TRBD1	.	TRBV7-9	TRBJ1-1	CASSLTGGGFTEAFF	TGTGCCAGCAGCTTAACAGGGGGCGGATTCACTGAAGCTTTCTTT
.	once	TRBV10-3	TRBJ1-2	CAISEGGAAYGYTF	TGTGCCATCAGTGAGGGGGGGGCCGCCTATGGCTACACCTTC
TRBD2	.	TRBV2	TRBJ2-1	CASSPRRLAGEPWDNEQFF	TGTGCCAGCAGCCCCAGAAGGCTAGCGGGAGAGCCCTGGGACAATGAGCAGTTCTTC
.	.	TRBV7-9	TRBJ2-1	CASSLRLVGDNEQFF	TGTGCCAGCAGCTTAAGGCTAGTAGGAGACAATGAGCAGTTCTTC
.	.	TRBV7-9	TRBJ1-1	CASRGGTVNTEAFF	TGTGCCAGCAGGGGCGGGACGGTGAACACTGAAGCTTTCTTT
.	.	TRBV20-1	TRBJ2-7	CSARAIGEQYF	TGCAGTGCTAGAGCAATCGGAGAGCAGTACTTC
.	.	TRBV25-1	TRBJ2-5	CASGLSEETQYF	TGTGCCAGCGGATTGAGCGAAGAGACCCAGTACTTC
TRBD2	.	TRBV7-9	TRBJ2-1	CASSSLAGGSQEQFF	TGTGCCAGCAGCTCCCTAGCGGGAGGAAGCCAAGAGCAGTTCTTC
TRBD1	few	TRBV27	TRBJ2-7	CASNGLGGGTHEQYF	TGTGCCAGCAACGGCTTAGGGGGCGGAACTCACGAGCAGTACTTC
.	.	TRBV27	TRBJ1-5	CASSSGVGDGVNQPQHF	TGTGCCAGCAGTTCGGGGGTAGGGGATGGGGTTAATCAGCCCCAGCATTTT
.	.	TRBV2	TRBJ2-3	CASSERRDSTDTQYF	TGTGCCAGCAGTGAAAGGCGGGATAGCACAGATACGCAGTATTTT
.	.	TRBV11-1	TRBJ2-7	CASSLVRGPSSYEQYF	TGTGCCAGCAGCTTAGTACGGGGCCCAAGCTCCTACGAGCAGTACTTC
.	.	TRBV10-1	TRBJ2-7	CASSRSDHRGGYEQYF	TGCGCCAGCAGCCGTAGCGACCACCGAGGGGGCTACGAGCAGTACTTC
.	.	TRBV7-8	TRBJ2-1	CASRTGYNEQFF	TGTGCCAGCAGGACTGGATACAATGAGCAGTTCTTC
.	.	TRBV27	TRBJ2-1	CASSFTGYNEQFF	TGTGCCAGCAGTTTTACTGGATACAATGAGCAGTTCTTC
.	.	TRBV28	TRBJ2-3	CASSWVSGKTQYF	TGTGCCAGCAGTTGGGTATCGGGCAAGACGCAGTATTTT
TRBD2	once	TRBV30	TRBJ2-2	CAWTMRGSRPTGELFF	TGTGCCTGGACCATGCGCGGGAGTAGACCTACCGGGGAGCTGTTTTTT
.	.	TRBV27	TRBJ2-7	CASSSFGGGVNEQYF	TGTGCCAGCAGCTCCTTCGGAGGGGGGGTCAACGAGCAGTACTTC
TRBD2	.	TRBV27	TRBJ2-3	CASSLLLAGGTDTQYF	TGTGCCAGCAGTTTATTGCTAGCGGGAGGCACAGATACGCAGTATTTT
.	.	TRBV10-3	TRBJ1-1	CAISEIGNTEAFF	TGTGCCATCAGTGAAATAGGGAACACTGAAGCTTTCTTT
.	.	TRBV6-5	TRBJ2-7	CASSYSRGGVRYEQYF	TGTGCCAGCAGTTACTCCCGAGGGGGGGTGCGGTACGAGCAGTACTTC